This T cell receptor beta chain was documented in a study of blood T cell repertoires in COVID-19. Measured with immunoSEQ multiplex PCR; TCRdb has only the in-frame clones, and not every one. The data hold fewer than 110,000 clones, with roughly 86% observed a single time. Germline trimming cut 7 bases from V and 3 bases from J; bases unmatched to any gene: 8. The CDR3 runs to 14 residues. Germline CDR1 and CDR2: MDHEN and SYDVKM. Material for sequencing was peripheral blood. The chain recombines TRBV28 with TRBJ1-2; 7 bases fit TRBD1. The receptor was derived from a woman between 25 and 40 years old with acute or convalescent COVID-19. DNA of the CDR3: TGTGCCAGCAACCTAGACAGGGAGGACTATGGCTACACCTTC. Amino acid sequence: CASNLDREDYGYTF.